The subject of this entry is one T cell receptor (beta chain). Its specificity is not known. This specimen belongs to a study of identical twins. Whole-study findings and limits: In drawing conclusions, the study used cross-sectional statistical analysis and did not follow the same donors. Beta clonotypes that were abundant in cord blood contained fewer insertions, a pattern absent from memory repertoires.

Template switching supplied a universal primer site; unique molecular identifiers were carried on the cDNA. A single record per CDR3 protein comes from TCRdb applying MiXCR to the 5' RACE reads. The data hold about 220,000 distinct CDR3 sequences, with 7.5% observed a single time. V dropped 9 bases and J dropped 2 bases, with 11 bases sitting between them. This CDR3 contains 12 residues. Germline-derived CDR1 and CDR2 are MNHEY and SVGAGI. The sample was also reused in another study, on yellow fever vaccine responses in identical twins.

The receptor's source is a woman between 18 and 29 years old in good health. Source material: memory (CD45RO+) T cells sorted from blood. This chain joins TRBV6-5 and TRBJ2-7; tentative D call: TRBD2 (6 bases). The CDR3 spells CASSSVTYEQYF. In DNA, the CDR3 is TGTGCCAGTTCTAGCGTAACCTACGAGCAGTACTTC.